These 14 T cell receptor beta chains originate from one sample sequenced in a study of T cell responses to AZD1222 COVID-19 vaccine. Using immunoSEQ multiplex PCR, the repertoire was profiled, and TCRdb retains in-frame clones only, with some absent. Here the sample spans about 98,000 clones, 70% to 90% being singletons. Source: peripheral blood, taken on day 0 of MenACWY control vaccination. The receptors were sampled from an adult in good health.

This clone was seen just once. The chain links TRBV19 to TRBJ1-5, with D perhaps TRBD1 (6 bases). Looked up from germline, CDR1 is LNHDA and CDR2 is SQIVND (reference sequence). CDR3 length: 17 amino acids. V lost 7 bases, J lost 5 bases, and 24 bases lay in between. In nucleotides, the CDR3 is TGTGCCAGTACCGATTCGGGAGGGGGGCAACTGGATCAGCCCCAGCATTTT. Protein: CASTDSGGGQLDQPQHF.

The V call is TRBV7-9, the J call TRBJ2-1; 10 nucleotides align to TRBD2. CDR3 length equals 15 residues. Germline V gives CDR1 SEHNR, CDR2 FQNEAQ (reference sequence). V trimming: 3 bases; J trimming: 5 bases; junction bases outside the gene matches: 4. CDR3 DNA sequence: TGTGCCAGCAGCTTTCGGACTAGCGGACACAATGAGCAGTTCTTC. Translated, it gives CASSFRTSGHNEQFF.

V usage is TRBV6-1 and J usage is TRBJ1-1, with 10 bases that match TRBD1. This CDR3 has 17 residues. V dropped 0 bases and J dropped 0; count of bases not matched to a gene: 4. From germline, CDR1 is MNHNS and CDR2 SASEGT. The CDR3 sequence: CASSEAWTGGLNTEAFF. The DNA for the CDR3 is TGTGCCAGCAGTGAAGCCTGGACAGGGGGGCTGAACACTGAAGCTTTCTTT.

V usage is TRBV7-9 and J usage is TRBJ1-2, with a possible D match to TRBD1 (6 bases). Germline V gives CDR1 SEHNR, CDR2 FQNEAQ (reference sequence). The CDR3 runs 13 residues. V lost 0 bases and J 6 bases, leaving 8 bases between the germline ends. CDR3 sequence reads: CASSLAAGDGYTF. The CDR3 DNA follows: TGTGCCAGCAGCTTAGCGGCAGGGGATGGCTACACCTTC.

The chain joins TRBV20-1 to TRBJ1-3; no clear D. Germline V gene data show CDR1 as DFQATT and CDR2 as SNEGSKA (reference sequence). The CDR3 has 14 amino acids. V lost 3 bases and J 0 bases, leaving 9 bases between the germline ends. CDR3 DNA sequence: TGCAGTGCTAGTGGAAAGGCCTCTGGAAACACCATATATTTT. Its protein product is CSASGKASGNTIYF.

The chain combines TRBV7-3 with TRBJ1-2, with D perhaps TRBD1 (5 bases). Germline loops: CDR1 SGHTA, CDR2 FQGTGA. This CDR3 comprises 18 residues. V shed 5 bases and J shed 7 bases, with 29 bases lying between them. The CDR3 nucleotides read TGTGCCAGCAGCCCGGGGCCAGTAGGACTTACCACTGGGGGTGGCTACACCTTC. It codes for CASSPGPVGLTTGGGYTF.

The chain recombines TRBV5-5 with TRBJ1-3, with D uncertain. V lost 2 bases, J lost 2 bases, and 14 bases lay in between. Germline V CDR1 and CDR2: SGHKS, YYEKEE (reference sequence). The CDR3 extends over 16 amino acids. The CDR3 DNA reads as TGTGCCAGCAGCTTTGCGAGTGCTGTTACTGGAAACACCATATATTTT. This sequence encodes CASSFASAVTGNTIYF.

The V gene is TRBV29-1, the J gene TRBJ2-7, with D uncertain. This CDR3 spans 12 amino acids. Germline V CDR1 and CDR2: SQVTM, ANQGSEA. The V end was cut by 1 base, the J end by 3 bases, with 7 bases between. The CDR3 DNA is TGCAGCGTTGAAGTGGGGAACTACGAGCAGTACTTC. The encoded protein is CSVEVGNYEQYF.

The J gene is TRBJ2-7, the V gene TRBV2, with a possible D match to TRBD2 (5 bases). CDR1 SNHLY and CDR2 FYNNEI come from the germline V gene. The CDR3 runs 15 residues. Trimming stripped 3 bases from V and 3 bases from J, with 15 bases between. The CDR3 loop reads CASSERHGVFYEQYF. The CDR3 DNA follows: TGTGCCAGCAGTGAGAGACACGGGGTATTCTACGAGCAGTACTTC. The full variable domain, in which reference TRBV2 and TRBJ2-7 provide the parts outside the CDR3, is EPEVTQTPSHQVTQMGQEVILRCVPISNHLYFYWYRQILGQKVEFLVSFYNNEISEKSEIFDDQFSVERPDGSNFTLKIRSTKLEDSAMYFCASSERHGVFYEQYFGPGTRLTVT.

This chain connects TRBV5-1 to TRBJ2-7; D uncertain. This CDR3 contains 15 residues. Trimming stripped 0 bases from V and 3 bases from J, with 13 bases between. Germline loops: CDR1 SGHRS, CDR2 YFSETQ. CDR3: CASSLGGRPRYEQYF. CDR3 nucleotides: TGCGCCAGCAGCTTGGGAGGCAGGCCACGCTACGAGCAGTACTTC. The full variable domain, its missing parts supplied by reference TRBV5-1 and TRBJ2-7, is KAGVTQTPRYLIKTRGQQVTLSCSPISGHRSVSWYQQTPGQGLQFLFEYFSETQRNKGNFPGRFSGRQFSNSRSEMNVSTLELGDSALYLCASSLGGRPRYEQYFGPGTRLTVT.

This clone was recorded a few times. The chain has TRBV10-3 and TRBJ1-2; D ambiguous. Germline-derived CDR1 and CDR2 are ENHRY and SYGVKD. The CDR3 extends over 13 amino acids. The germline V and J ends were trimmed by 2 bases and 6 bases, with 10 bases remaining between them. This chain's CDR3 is CAISERELHGYTF. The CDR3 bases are TGTGCCATCAGTGAGAGAGAGCTCCATGGCTACACCTTC.

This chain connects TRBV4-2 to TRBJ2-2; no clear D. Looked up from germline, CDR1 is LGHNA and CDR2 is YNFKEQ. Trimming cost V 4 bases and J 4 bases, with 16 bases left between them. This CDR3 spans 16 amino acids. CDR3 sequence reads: CASSPTGGSSTGELFF. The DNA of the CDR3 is TGTGCCAGCAGCCCCACCGGTGGCTCAAGCACCGGGGAGCTGTTTTTT.

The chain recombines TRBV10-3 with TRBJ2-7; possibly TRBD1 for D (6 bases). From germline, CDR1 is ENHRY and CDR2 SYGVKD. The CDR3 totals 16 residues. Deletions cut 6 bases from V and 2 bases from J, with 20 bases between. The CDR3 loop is CAIRVRGVEDAYEQYF. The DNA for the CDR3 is TGTGCCATCAGAGTCAGGGGAGTAGAGGATGCCTACGAGCAGTACTTC.

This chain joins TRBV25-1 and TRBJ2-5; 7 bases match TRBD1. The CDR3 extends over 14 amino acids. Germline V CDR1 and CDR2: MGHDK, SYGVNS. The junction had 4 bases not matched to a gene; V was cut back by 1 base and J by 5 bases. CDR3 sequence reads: CASSEWTGGETQYF. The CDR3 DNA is TGTGCCAGCAGTGAATGGACAGGCGGGGAGACCCAGTACTTC. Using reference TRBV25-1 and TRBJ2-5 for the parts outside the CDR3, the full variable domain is EADIYQTPRYLVIGTGKKITLECSQTMGHDKMYWYQQDPGMELHLIHYSYGVNSTEKGDLSSESTVSRIRTEHFPLTLESARPSHTSQYLCASSEWTGGETQYFGPGTRLLVL.